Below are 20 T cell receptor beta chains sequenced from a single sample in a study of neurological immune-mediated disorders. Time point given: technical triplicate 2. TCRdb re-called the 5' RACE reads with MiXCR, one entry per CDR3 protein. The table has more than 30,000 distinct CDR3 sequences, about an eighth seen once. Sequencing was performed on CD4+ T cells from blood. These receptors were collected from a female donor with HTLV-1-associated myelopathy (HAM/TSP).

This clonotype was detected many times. CDR3 nucleotides: TGTGCCGTGGGGGACCGAGATACGCAGTATTTT. It yields the protein CAVGDRDTQYF. The V and J genes are TRBV6-6 and TRBJ2-3, with D perhaps given as TRBD1 or TRBD2 (5 bases each). The germline CDR1 and CDR2 sequences are MNHNY and SVGAGI (reference sequence). V was trimmed by 11 bases and J by 5 bases, leaving 11 bases between them. The CDR3 is 11 residues long.

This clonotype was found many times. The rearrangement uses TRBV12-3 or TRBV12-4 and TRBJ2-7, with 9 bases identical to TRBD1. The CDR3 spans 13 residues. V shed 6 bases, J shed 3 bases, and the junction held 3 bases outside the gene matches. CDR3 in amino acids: CASSPGQGYEQYF. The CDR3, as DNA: TGTGCCAGCAGCCCGGGACAGGGCTACGAGCAGTACTTC.

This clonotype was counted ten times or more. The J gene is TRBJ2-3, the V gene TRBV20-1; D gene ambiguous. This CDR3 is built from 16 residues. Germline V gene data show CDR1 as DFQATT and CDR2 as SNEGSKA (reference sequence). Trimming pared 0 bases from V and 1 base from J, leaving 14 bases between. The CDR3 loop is CSARENLHSRTDTQYF. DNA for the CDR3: TGCAGTGCTAGAGAAAATCTACACAGCCGCACAGATACGCAGTATTTT.

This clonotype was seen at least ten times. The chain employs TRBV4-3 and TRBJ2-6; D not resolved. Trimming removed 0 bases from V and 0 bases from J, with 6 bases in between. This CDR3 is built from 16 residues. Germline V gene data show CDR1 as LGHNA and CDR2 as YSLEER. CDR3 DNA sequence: TGCGCCAGCAGCCAAGATGAGTTCTCTGGGGCCAACGTCCTGACTTTC. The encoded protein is CASSQDEFSGANVLTF.

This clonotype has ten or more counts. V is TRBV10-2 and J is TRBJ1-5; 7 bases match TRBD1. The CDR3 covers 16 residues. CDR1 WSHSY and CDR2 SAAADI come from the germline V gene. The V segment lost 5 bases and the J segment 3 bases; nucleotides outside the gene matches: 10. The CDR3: CASSSRGQEDNQPQHF. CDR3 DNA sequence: TGCGCCAGCAGTTCTAGGGGGCAGGAGGACAATCAGCCCCAGCATTTT.

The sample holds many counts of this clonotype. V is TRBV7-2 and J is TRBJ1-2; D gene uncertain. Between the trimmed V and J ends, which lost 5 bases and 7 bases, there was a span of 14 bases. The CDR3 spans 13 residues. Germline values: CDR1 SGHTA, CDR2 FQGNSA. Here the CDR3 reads CASSPTDLVGYTF. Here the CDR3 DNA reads TGTGCCAGCAGCCCGACCGACCTTGTTGGCTACACCTTC.

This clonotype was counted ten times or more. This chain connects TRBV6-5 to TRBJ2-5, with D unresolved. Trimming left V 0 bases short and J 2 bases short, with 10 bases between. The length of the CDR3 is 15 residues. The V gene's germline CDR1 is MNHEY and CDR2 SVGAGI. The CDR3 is CASSYSPVPQETQYF. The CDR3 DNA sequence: TGTGCCAGCAGTTACTCGCCAGTACCTCAAGAGACCCAGTACTTC.

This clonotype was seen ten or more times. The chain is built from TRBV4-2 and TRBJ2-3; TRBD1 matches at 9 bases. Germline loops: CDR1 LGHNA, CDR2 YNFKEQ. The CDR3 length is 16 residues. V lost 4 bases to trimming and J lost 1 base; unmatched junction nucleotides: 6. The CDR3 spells CASSRSTGGRTDTQYF. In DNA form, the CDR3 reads TGTGCCAGCAGCCGATCAACAGGGGGCCGCACAGATACGCAGTATTTT.

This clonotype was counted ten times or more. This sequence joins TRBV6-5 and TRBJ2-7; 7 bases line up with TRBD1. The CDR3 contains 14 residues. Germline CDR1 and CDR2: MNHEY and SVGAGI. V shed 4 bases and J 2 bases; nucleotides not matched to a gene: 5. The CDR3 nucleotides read TGTGCCAGCAGTTCTTGGGACAGAGCCTACGAGCAGTACTTC. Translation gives CASSSWDRAYEQYF.

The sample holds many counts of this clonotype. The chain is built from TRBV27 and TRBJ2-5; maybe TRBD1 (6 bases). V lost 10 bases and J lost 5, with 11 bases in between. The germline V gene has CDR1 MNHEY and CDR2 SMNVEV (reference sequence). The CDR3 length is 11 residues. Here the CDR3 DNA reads TGTGCCACCACTAGGGGGGAGACCCAGTACTTC. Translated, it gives CATTRGETQYF.

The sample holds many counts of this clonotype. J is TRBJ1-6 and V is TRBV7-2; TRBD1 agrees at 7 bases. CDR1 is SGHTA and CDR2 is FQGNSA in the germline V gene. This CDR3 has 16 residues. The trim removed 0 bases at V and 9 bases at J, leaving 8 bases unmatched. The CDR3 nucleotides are TGTGCCAGCAGCTTAGCCCCCACTACAGGGGTTTCACCCCTCCACTTT. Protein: CASSLAPTTGVSPLHF. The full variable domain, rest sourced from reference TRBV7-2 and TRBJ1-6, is GAGVSQSPSNKVTEKGKDVELRCDPISGHTALYWYRQSLGQGLEFLIYFQGNSAPDKSGLPSDRFSAERTGGSVSTLTIQRTQQEDSAVYLCASSLAPTTGVSPLHFGNGTRLTVT.

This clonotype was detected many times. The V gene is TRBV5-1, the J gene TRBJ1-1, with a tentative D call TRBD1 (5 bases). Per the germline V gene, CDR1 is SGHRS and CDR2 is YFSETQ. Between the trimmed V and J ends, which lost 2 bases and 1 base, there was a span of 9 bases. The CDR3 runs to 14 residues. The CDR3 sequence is CASSLWTTNTEAFF. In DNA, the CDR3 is TGCGCCAGCAGCTTATGGACAACGAACACTGAAGCTTTCTTT.

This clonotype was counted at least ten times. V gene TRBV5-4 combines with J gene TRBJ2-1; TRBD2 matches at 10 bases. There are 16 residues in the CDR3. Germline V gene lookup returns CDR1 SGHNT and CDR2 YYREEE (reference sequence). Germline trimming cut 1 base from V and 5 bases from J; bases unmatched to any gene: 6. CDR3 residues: CASSLRSGGPNNEQFF. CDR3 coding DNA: TGTGCCAGCAGCTTGCGTAGCGGGGGGCCGAACAATGAGCAGTTCTTC. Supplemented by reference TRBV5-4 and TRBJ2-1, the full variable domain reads ETGVTQSPTHLIKTRGQQVTLRCSSQSGHNTVSWYQQALGQGPQFIFQYYREEENGRGNFPPRFSGLQFPNYSSELNVNALELDDSALYLCASSLRSGGPNNEQFFGPGTRLTVL.

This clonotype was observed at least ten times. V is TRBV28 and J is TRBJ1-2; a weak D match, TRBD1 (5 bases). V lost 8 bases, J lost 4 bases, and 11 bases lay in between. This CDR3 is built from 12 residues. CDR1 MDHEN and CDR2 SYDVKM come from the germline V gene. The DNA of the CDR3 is TGTGCCAGCTCCCAGGGTACCTATGGCTACACCTTC. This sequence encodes CASSQGTYGYTF.

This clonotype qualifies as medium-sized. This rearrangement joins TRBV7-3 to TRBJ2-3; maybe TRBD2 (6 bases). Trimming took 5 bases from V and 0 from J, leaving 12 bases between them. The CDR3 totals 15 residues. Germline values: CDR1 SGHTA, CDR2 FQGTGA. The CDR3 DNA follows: TGTGCCAGCAGCCCAGGGACTGCTAGCACAGATACGCAGTATTTT. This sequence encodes CASSPGTASTDTQYF.

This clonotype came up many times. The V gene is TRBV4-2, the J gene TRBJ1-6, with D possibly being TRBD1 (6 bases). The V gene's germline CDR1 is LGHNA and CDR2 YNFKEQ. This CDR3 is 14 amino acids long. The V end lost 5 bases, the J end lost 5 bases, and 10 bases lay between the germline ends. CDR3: CASSYDRNNSPLHF. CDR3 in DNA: TGTGCCAGCAGCTACGACAGGAATAATTCACCCCTCCACTTT.

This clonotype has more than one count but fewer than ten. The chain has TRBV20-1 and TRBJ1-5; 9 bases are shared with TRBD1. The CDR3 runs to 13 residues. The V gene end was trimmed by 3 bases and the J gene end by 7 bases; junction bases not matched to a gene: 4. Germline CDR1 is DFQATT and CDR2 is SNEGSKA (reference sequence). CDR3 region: CSARGTGYQPQHF. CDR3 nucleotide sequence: TGCAGTGCTAGGGGGACAGGGTACCAGCCCCAGCATTTT.

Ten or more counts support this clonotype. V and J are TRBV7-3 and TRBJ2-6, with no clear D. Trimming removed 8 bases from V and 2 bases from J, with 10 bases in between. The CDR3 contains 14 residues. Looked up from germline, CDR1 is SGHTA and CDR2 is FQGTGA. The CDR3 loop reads CASRPFPGANVLTF. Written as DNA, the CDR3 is TGTGCCAGCCGACCGTTCCCTGGGGCCAACGTCCTGACTTTC.

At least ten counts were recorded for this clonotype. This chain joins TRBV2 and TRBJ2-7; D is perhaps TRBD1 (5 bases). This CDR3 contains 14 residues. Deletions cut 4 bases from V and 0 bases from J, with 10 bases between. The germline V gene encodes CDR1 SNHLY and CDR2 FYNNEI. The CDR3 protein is CASSGTKNSYEQYF. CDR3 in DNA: TGTGCCAGCAGTGGGACAAAAAACTCCTACGAGCAGTACTTC.

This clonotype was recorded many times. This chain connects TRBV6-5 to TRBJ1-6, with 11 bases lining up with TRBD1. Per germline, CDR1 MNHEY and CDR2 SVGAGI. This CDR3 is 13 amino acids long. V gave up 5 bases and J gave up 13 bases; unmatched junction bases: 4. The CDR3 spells CASSGDRGSPLHF. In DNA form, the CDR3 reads TGTGCCAGCAGTGGGGACAGGGGGTCGCCCCTCCACTTT.